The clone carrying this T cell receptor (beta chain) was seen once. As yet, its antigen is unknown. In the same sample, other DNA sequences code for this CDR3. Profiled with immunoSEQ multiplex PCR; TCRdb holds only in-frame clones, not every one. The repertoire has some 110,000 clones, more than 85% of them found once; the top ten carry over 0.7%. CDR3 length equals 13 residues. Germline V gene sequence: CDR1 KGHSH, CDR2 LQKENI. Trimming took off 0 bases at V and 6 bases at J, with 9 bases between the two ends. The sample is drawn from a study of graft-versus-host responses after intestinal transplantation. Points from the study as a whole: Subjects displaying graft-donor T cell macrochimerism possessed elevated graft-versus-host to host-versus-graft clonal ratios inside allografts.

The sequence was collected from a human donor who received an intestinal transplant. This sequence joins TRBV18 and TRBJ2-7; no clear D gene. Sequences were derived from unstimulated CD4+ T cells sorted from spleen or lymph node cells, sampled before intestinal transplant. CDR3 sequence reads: CASSPPLRGEQYF. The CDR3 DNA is TGTGCCAGCTCACCACCTTTAAGAGGCGAGCAGTACTTC.